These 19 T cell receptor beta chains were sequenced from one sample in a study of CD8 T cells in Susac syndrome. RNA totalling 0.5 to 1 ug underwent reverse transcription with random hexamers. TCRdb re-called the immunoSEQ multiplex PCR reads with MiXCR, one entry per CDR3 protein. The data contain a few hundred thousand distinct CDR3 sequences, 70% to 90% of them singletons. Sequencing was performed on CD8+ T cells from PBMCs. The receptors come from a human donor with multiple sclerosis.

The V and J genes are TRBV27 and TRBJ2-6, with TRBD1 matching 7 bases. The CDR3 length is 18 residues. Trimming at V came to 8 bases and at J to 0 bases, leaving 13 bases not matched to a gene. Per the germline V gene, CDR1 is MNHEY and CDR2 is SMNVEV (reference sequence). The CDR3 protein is CASRIRDRAYSGANVLTF. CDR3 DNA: TGTGCCAGCCGAATCCGGGACAGAGCCTACTCTGGGGCCAACGTCCTGACTTTC.

This CDR3 is CASSLKKGYGANVLTF. CDR3 DNA sequence: TGTGCCAGCAGTTTAAAGAAGGGGTATGGGGCCAACGTCCTGACTTTC. The genes are TRBV27 and TRBJ2-6; D might be TRBD1 (5 bases). The CDR3 totals 16 residues. CDR1 and CDR2 from the germline V gene are MNHEY and SMNVEV (reference sequence). Trimming pared 2 bases from V and 3 bases from J, leaving 11 bases between.

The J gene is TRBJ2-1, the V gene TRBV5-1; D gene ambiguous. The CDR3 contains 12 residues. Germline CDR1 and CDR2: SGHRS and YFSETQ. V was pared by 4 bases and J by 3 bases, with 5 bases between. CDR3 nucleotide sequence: TGCGCCAGCAGCACCGACTACAATGAGCAGTTCTTC. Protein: CASSTDYNEQFF.

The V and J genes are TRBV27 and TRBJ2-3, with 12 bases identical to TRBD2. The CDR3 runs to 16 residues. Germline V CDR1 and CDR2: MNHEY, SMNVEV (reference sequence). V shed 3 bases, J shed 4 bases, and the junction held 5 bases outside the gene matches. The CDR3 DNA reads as TGTGCCAGCAGTTTCCTACTAGCGGGAGGAGCAGATACGCAGTATTTT. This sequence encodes CASSFLLAGGADTQYF.

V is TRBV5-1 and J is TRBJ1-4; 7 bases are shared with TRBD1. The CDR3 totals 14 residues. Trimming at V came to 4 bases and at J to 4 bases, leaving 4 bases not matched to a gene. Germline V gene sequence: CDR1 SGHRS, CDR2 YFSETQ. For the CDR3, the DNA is TGCGCCAGCAGCCCGACAGGGAGTAATGAAAAACTGTTTTTT. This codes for CASSPTGSNEKLFF.

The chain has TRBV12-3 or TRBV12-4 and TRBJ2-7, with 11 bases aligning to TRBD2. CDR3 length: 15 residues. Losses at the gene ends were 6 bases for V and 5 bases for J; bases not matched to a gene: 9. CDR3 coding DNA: TGTGCCAGCAGCCTTAGCGGGAGGGCCAGGAACGAGCAGTACTTC. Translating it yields CASSLSGRARNEQYF.

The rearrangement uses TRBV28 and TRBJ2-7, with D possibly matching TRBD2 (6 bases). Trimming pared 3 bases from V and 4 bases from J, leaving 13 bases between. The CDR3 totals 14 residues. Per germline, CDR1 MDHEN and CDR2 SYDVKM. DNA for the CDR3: TGTGCCAGCAGTTTCGGGGTTAGCGGATACGAGCAGTACTTC. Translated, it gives CASSFGVSGYEQYF.

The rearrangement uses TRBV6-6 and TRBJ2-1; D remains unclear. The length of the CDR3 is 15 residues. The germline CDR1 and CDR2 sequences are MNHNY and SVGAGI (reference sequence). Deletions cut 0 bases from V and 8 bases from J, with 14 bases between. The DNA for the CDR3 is TGTGCCAGCAGTTACTCTGGACCCCGGGTGGATGAGCAGTTCTTC. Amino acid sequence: CASSYSGPRVDEQFF.

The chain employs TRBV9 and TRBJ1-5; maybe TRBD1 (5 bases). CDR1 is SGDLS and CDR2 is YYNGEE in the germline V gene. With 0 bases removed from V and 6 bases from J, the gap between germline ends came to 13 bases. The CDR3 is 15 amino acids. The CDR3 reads CASSVGGGVGQPQHF. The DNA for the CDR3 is TGTGCCAGCAGCGTAGGTGGGGGGGTCGGTCAGCCCCAGCATTTT.

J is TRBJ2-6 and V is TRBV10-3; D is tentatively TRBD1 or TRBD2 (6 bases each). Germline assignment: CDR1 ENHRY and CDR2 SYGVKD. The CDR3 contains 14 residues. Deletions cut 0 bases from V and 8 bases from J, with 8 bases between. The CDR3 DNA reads TGTGCCATCAGTGAGTCAGGGGGGACCAACGTCCTGACTTTC. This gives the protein CAISESGGTNVLTF.

CDR3 sequence: CASTPMSGGSSYNEQFF. The CDR3 DNA follows: TGTGCCAGCACCCCCATGTCGGGAGGAAGCTCCTACAATGAGCAGTTCTTC. The genes are TRBV27 and TRBJ2-1; 7 bases align to TRBD2. CDR1 and CDR2 (germline): MNHEY, SMNVEV (reference sequence). The ends lost 7 bases at V and 0 bases at J; junction bases unmatched: 12. This CDR3 has 17 amino acids.

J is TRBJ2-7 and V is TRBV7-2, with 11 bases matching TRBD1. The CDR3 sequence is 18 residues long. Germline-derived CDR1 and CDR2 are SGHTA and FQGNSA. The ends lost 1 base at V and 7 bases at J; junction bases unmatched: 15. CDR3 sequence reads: CASSLVSGWGQGVEEQYF. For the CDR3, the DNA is TGTGCCAGCAGCTTAGTTTCGGGATGGGGACAGGGGGTTGAAGAGCAGTACTTC. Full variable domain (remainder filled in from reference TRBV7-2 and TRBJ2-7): GAGVSQSPSNKVTEKGKDVELRCDPISGHTALYWYRQSLGQGLEFLIYFQGNSAPDKSGLPSDRFSAERTGGSVSTLTIQRTQQEDSAVYLCASSLVSGWGQGVEEQYFGPGTRLTVT.

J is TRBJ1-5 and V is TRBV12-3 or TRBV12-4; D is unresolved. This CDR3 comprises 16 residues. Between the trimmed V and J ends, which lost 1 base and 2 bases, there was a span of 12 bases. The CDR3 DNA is TGTGCCAGCAGTTTAGGAGGGAAAGACGGCAATCAGCCCCAGCATTTT. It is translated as CASSLGGKDGNQPQHF.

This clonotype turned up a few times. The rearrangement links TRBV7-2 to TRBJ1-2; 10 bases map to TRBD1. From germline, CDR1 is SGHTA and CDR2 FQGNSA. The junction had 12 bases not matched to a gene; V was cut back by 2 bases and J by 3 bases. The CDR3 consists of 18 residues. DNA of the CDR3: TGTGCCAGCAGCTTATTGCTTTGGACAGGGGGTCGAGACTATGGCTACACCTTC. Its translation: CASSLLLWTGGRDYGYTF.

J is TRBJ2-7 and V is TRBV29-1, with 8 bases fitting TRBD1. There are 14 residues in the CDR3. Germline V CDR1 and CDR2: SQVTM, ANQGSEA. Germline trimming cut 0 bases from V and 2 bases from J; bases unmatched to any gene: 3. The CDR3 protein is CSVEEGTGTYEQYF. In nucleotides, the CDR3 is TGCAGCGTTGAAGAAGGGACAGGCACCTACGAGCAGTACTTC.

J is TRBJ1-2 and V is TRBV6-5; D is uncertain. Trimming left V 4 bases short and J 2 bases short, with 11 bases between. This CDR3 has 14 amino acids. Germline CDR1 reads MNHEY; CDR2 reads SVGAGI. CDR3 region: CASSSPGFNYGYTF. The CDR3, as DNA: TGTGCCAGCAGTTCCCCCGGGTTCAACTATGGCTACACCTTC.

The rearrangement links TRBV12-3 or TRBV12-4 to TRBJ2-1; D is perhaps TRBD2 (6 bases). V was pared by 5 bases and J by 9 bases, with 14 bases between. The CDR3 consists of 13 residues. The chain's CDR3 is CASSLSLASEQFF. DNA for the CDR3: TGTGCCAGCAGTCTGTCACTAGCTTCTGAGCAGTTCTTC.

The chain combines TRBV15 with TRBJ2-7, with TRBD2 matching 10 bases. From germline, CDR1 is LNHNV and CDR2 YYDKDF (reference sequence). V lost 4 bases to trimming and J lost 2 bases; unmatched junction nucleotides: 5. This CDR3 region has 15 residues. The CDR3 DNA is TGTGCCACCAGCATAGGGACTAGCGACACCTACGAGCAGTACTTC. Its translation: CATSIGTSDTYEQYF. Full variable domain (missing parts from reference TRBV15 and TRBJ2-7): DAMVIQNPRYQVTQFGKPVTLSCSQTLNHNVMYWYQQKSSQAPKLLFHYYDKDFNNEADTPDNFQSRRPNTSFCFLDIRSPGLGDTAMYLCATSIGTSDTYEQYFGPGTRLTVT.

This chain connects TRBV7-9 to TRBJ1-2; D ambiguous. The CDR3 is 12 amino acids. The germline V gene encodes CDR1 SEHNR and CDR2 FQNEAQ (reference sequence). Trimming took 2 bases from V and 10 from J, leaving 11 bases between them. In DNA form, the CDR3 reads TGTGCCAGCAGCTTACCCCACCCGTACTACACCTTC. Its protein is CASSLPHPYYTF.